This T cell receptor (beta chain) was identified in a study of blood T cells in healthy people across ages (dated by TCRdb to the mid-2010s). About the full investigation: In model experiments, template switching captured about one uniquely barcoded TCR beta cDNA molecule for every two T cells. To track age-related changes in TCR beta repertoire diversity, the study relied on deep sequencing normalized with unique cDNA molecular identifiers. The donors were split into four age groups: young (average around 15 years), middle-aged (more than 35), aged (62) and long-lived (roughly 86). To avoid experimental bias, donors of different ages were distributed randomly across sequencing lanes. The study analyzed two additional independent replicas of 1 million unique cDNA reads from the same blood draw for two donors, one aged 18 to 30 and one aged 80 or older. The full study reports these points: As age increased, observed TCR beta diversity per million T cells dropped in a roughly linear way, and a significant reduction was already evident by age 40. Because donor CMV infection status was unknown, age-related changes in expanded clonotypes were potentially confounded. Estimates of total diversity based on one million sequenced T cells were considered lower bounds and underestimates. There was a strong correlation between observed TCR beta diversity and the percentage of naive T cells measured by flow cytometry. Compared with the aged group, the long-lived group had more naive CD4+ T cells, fewer expanded clones and increased TCR diversity, a pattern suggesting age selection. Bulk unsorted PBMC profiling prevented conclusive comparison of naive and antigen-experienced compartments.

The donors were 40 or so Caucasian individuals from Russia, aged roughly 6 to 90 years, who were systemically healthy. Ten milliliters of peripheral blood were drawn from each donor into EDTA-treated Vacutainer tubes. Ficoll-Paque density-gradient centrifugation was used to isolate PBMCs, with at least 7 million per sample. Trizol reagent was used to extract total RNA from the PBMCs, yielding at least 5.5 micrograms per sample. For every donor, an aliquot of PBMCs went through flow cytometry to measure the percentages of naive CD45RAhigh/CD27high T cells. Notes on this clonotype: No cognate antigen has been identified for it. This clone may be a read error of a much larger clone one base away.

The method was 5' RACE. The sample was run on an Illumina HiSeq 2500. The second PCR ran for about 7 to 11 cycles and used a J-beta primer mix along with a sample-barcoded 5' primer. A template-switch 5' adaptor carrying 12 random nucleotides introduced a unique molecular identifier onto each TCR beta cDNA molecule. Each sample yielded at least 3 million CDR3-containing paired-end reads. The Mint cDNA synthesis kit, primed by a TRBC-specific oligonucleotide, was used to synthesize first-strand cDNA from all RNA. All cDNA was treated with uracil-DNA glycosylase and then went through a first 18-cycle PCR with the universal primers M1SS and BC2_uni_R. The authors processed their data as follows. Each sample was normalized by randomly selecting 1 million high-quality reads, each carrying a distinct molecular identifier. Reads sharing molecular identifiers were discarded rather than binned into consensus sequences. MiTCR, set to a Q25 quality threshold and the strictest error-elimination algorithm, was used for CDR3 identification, clonotype clustering and error correction. A nonparametric unseen species model with Euler transformation was used to estimate a lower bound on total TCR beta diversity. TCRdb reprocessing: public reads trimmed at Q25 with fastp, clones called with MiXCR, in-frame beta chains kept. Each CDR3 protein gets just one entry, which takes the most common genes and DNA from the rows behind it. The V and J calls reflect TCRdb's pipeline rather than the authors' work. A total of approximately 880,000 distinct CDR3 sequences appear in this sample, roughly 50% of them only once. Together, the top ten hold about an eighth of the sample.

The source is a man younger than 45 in good health. The specimen sequenced was blood.

The CDR3 region: CASSQVETTDTQYF. The nucleotide sequence is TGCGCCAGCAGCCAAGTGGAGACGACAGATACGCAGTATTTT. The rearrangement joined TRBV4-1 to TRBJ2-3, with no confidently assigned D gene. Including cysteine and phenylalanine, the CDR3 has 14 amino acids. Just CDR3 DNA is preserved here, 42 bases in frame from base 1. At the junction V is shortened by 1 base and J by 3 bases, with 8 bases in between. The germline V gene yields MGHRA for CDR1 and YSYEKL for CDR2.